These 26 T cell receptor beta chains came from one sample sequenced in a study of shared clonotypes between healthy human individuals. The protocol was immunoSEQ multiplex PCR, while the TCRdb copy is restricted to in-frame clones and leaves out a portion. The sample shows about 2.3 million clones, more than 80% of them seen only once. Specimen: naive CD4+ T cells from PBMCs. Stated subset: CD45RA+ positively selected. These receptors originate from a man aged 18 to 29 in good health. Some clones in this sample may be carry-over from other donors' samples.

The chain recombines TRBV2 with TRBJ2-3; 9 bases align to TRBD1. Germline CDR1 reads SNHLY; CDR2 reads FYNNEI. V dropped 7 bases and J dropped 4; count of bases not matched to a gene: 3. The CDR3 has 13 residues. CDR3 in amino acids: CASMDRGSDTQYF. Here the CDR3 DNA reads TGTGCCAGCATGGACAGGGGATCAGATACGCAGTATTTT.

This chain links TRBV28 with TRBJ2-7; the D is unclear. Trimming took 7 bases from V and 1 from J, leaving 26 bases between them. The V gene's germline CDR1 is MDHEN and CDR2 SYDVKM. CDR3 length equals 18 residues. The DNA of the CDR3 is TGTGCCAGCACCCATCCGCCAGGCCAATGGATGGTTTCCTACGAGCAGTACTTC. This gives the protein CASTHPPGQWMVSYEQYF.

The chain combines TRBV5-1 with TRBJ2-3, with 12 nucleotides matching TRBD2. J was trimmed by 2 bases and V by 4 bases; bases with no gene match: 5. This CDR3 spans 16 amino acids. The germline gives CDR1 SGHRS, CDR2 YFSETQ. The CDR3 region is CASSPRTSGITDTQYF. CDR3 nucleotides: TGCGCCAGCAGCCCCAGGACTAGCGGGATCACAGATACGCAGTATTTT.

The V and J genes are TRBV2 and TRBJ1-5; TRBD1 might be the D (6 bases). The CDR3 has 14 amino acids. The germline V and J ends were trimmed by 5 bases and 5 bases, with 13 bases remaining between them. CDR1 and CDR2 from the germline V gene are SNHLY and FYNNEI. In nucleotides, the CDR3 is TGTGCCAGCAGTCCTTTACAGGGCTATCAGCCCCAGCATTTT. It specifies CASSPLQGYQPQHF.

V usage is TRBV7-3 and J usage is TRBJ2-7; D tentatively reads TRBD1 or TRBD2 (5 bases each). V was shortened by 5 bases and J by 0 bases, with 11 bases between the two germline ends. This CDR3 spans 14 amino acids. In germline, CDR1 is SGHTA, CDR2 FQGTGA. CDR3: CASSVGGNSYEQYF. In DNA form, the CDR3 reads TGTGCCAGCAGCGTTGGGGGAAACTCCTACGAGCAGTACTTC. Complete variable domain (other parts from reference TRBV7-3 and TRBJ2-7): GAGVSQTPSNKVTEKGKYVELRCDPISGHTALYWYRQSLGQGPEFLIYFQGTGAADDSGLPNDRFFAVRPEGSVSTLKIQRTERGDSAVYLCASSVGGNSYEQYFGPGTRLTVT.

This chain links TRBV14 with TRBJ1-1, with D maybe TRBD1 (5 bases). V was trimmed by 0 bases and J by 5 bases, leaving 16 bases between them. The CDR3 runs 16 residues. Germline CDR1 and CDR2: SGHDN and FVKESK. DNA for the CDR3: TGTGCCAGCAGCCAAGATAGGGGAGGGGCACCGACTGAAGCTTTCTTT. This translates into CASSQDRGGAPTEAFF.

J is TRBJ2-1 and V is TRBV19, with 8 bases lining up with TRBD2. V lost 8 bases, J lost 7 bases, and 7 bases stayed unmatched. The germline gives CDR1 LNHDA, CDR2 SQIVND (reference sequence). The CDR3 length is 13 residues. CDR3 protein: CASRYGGRNEQFF. For the CDR3, the DNA is TGTGCCAGTCGGTATGGCGGGAGGAATGAGCAGTTCTTC.

In this sample, this clone turned up once. This chain uses TRBV5-1 with TRBJ2-7; D may be TRBD2 (6 bases). Germline V lookup: CDR1 SGHRS, CDR2 YFSETQ. Trimming removed 1 base at V and 2 bases at J, with 13 bases between. The CDR3 spans 15 residues. The CDR3 region has the DNA TGCGCCAGCAGCTTGAATTACGGGGGTCCCTACGAGCAGTACTTC. It translates to CASSLNYGGPYEQYF. Using reference TRBV5-1 and TRBJ2-7 for the parts outside the CDR3, the full variable domain is KAGVTQTPRYLIKTRGQQVTLSCSPISGHRSVSWYQQTPGQGLQFLFEYFSETQRNKGNFPGRFSGRQFSNSRSEMNVSTLELGDSALYLCASSLNYGGPYEQYFGPGTRLTVT.

CDR3 sequence: CASSLRRAGYNEQFF. The CDR3 DNA reads TGTGCCAGCAGCTTAAGGCGAGCGGGGTACAATGAGCAGTTCTTC. V is TRBV7-2 and J is TRBJ2-1; 7 bases align to TRBD2. V lost 2 bases to trimming and J lost 4 bases; unmatched junction nucleotides: 5. This CDR3 is 15 amino acids long. Germline V lookup: CDR1 SGHTA, CDR2 FQGNSA.

CDR3 amino acids: CASSYLPGQRTYEQYF. CDR3 nucleotides: TGTGCCAGCAGTTACCTCCCGGGACAGAGGACATACGAGCAGTACTTC. The rearrangement joins TRBV27 to TRBJ2-7; 7 bases are shared with TRBD1. Germline CDR1 MNHEY, CDR2 SMNVEV (reference sequence). The CDR3 length is 16 residues. The J segment lost 4 bases and the V segment lost 4 bases, leaving 13 bases of the junction unmatched.

The V call is TRBV18, the J call TRBJ2-1, with a tentative D call TRBD1 (5 bases). Germline V gene sequence: CDR1 KGHSH, CDR2 LQKENI. This CDR3 is 15 amino acids long. The V and J ends lost 5 bases and 0 bases respectively, with 11 bases between them. CDR3 sequence (DNA): TGTGCCAGCTCATCCTCAGGGTTCTCCTACAATGAGCAGTTCTTC. Translated: CASSSSGFSYNEQFF. The entire variable domain, with the rest obtained from reference TRBV18 and TRBJ2-1, is as follows: NAGVMQNPRHLVRRRGQEARLRCSPMKGHSHVYWYRQLPEEGLKFMVYLQKENIIDESGMPKERFSAEFPKEGPSILRIQQVVRGDSAAYFCASSSSGFSYNEQFFGPGTRLTVL.

This rearrangement joins TRBV28 to TRBJ2-3, with 12 nucleotides matching TRBD2. The CDR3 runs to 14 residues. CDR1 is MDHEN and CDR2 is SYDVKM in the germline V gene. The V gene end was trimmed by 5 bases and the J gene end by 4 bases; junction bases not matched to a gene: 1. CDR3 nucleotides: TGTGCCAGCAGTCCTAGCGGGAGGGCAGATACGCAGTATTTT. Protein: CASSPSGRADTQYF.

The chain links TRBV30 to TRBJ1-1, with 7 bases matching TRBD1. The V segment lost 1 base and the J segment 4 bases; nucleotides outside the gene matches: 3. The CDR3 is made up of 13 amino acids. Per germline, CDR1 GTSNPN and CDR2 SVGIG (reference sequence). CDR3 nucleotides: TGTGCCTGGAGTGATACAGGGGCCACTGAAGCTTTCTTT. As protein: CAWSDTGATEAFF.

The V call is TRBV7-8, the J call TRBJ1-1, with 7 nucleotides matching TRBD1. The CDR3 contains 18 residues. The germline V gene encodes CDR1 SGHVS and CDR2 FQNEAQ. V lost 5 bases and J lost 0; bases outside the gene matches: 15. CDR3 sequence reads: CASSLINRGSSMNTEAFF. CDR3 bases: TGTGCCAGCAGCCTTATTAACAGGGGTTCCTCCATGAACACTGAAGCTTTCTTT.

This clone came up once. V and J are TRBV27 and TRBJ1-1; D not certain. The germline V and J ends were trimmed by 1 base and 5 bases, with 8 bases remaining between them. The length of the CDR3 is 13 residues. Germline assignment: CDR1 MNHEY and CDR2 SMNVEV (reference sequence). The CDR3 coding sequence is TGTGCCAGCAGTTTATTGGGCCGGACTGAAGCTTTCTTT. Protein sequence: CASSLLGRTEAFF.

On this clone: Additional DNA sequences in this sample encode the identical CDR3. The chain uses TRBV28 and TRBJ2-7; no reliable D call. CDR3 length equals 11 residues. Trimming cost V 8 bases and J 1 base, with 6 bases left between them. Germline values: CDR1 MDHEN, CDR2 SYDVKM. The CDR3 region has the DNA TGTGCCAGCGGATCTTCCTACGAGCAGTACTTC. Amino acid sequence: CASGSSYEQYF.

The chain is built from TRBV7-3 and TRBJ2-1; 7 bases map to TRBD1. The CDR3 length is 15 residues. CDR1 is SGHTA, CDR2 FQGTGA, per germline. V was clipped by 5 bases and J by 2 bases; unmatched bases: 6. The CDR3 loop is CASSPTGTPYNEQFF. The CDR3 region has the DNA TGTGCCAGCAGCCCGACAGGGACCCCCTACAATGAGCAGTTCTTC.

The genes are TRBV6-1 and TRBJ2-2; possibly TRBD1 for D (5 bases). This CDR3 contains 14 residues. Trimming took 6 bases from V and 5 from J, leaving 13 bases between them. CDR1 and CDR2 from the germline V gene are MNHNS and SASEGT. The CDR3 sequence is CASRVQGWTGELFF. The CDR3 region has the DNA TGTGCCAGCAGGGTCCAGGGATGGACCGGGGAGCTGTTTTTT.

The chain couples TRBV7-9 to TRBJ1-6; D is unresolved. CDR3 length equals 16 residues. Trimming stripped 7 bases from V and 7 bases from J, with 20 bases between. The germline gives CDR1 SEHNR, CDR2 FQNEAQ (reference sequence). CDR3 in amino acids: CASNLQSWRRNSPLHF. Here the CDR3 DNA reads TGTGCCAGCAACCTTCAGTCGTGGCGGCGGAATTCACCCCTCCACTTT.

CDR3 bases: TGTGCCTTAAACAGGGCCGTACAGCCCCAGCATTTT. Residues: CALNRAVQPQHF. V and J are TRBV30 and TRBJ1-5; a possible D gene is TRBD1 (6 bases). CDR1 is GTSNPN, CDR2 SVGIG, per germline (reference sequence). The length of the CDR3 is 12 residues. Trimming took off 7 bases at V and 7 bases at J, with 14 bases between the two ends. The entire variable domain, with the rest obtained from reference TRBV30 and TRBJ1-5, is as follows: SQTIHQWPATLVQPVGSPLSLECTVEGTSNPNLYWYRQAAGRGLQLLFYSVGIGQISSEVPQNLSASRPQDRQFILSSKKLLLSDSGFYLCALNRAVQPQHFGDGTRLSIL.

This rearrangement joins TRBV7-9 to TRBJ1-4, with no clear D. CDR1 and CDR2 from the germline V gene are SEHNR and FQNEAQ (reference sequence). The V gene lost 5 bases and the J gene lost 6 bases, with 22 bases spanning the gap. The CDR3 runs 17 residues. The CDR3 DNA reads as TGTGCCAGCAGCCTTAAGGTGGTGTCAGCTGGAGATGAAAAACTGTTTTTT. Encoded protein: CASSLKVVSAGDEKLFF.

This chain connects TRBV6-1 to TRBJ1-4; no definite D call. CDR1 and CDR2 (germline): MNHNS, SASEGT. The CDR3 length is 12 residues. Trimming took 7 bases from V and 13 from J, leaving 16 bases between them. The CDR3 reads CASMIAARRLFF. CDR3 DNA sequence: TGTGCCAGCATGATTGCAGCCCGTAGACTGTTTTTT.

This clone was detected only once. The chain recombines TRBV27 with TRBJ2-1; 7 positions match TRBD2. The junction had 7 bases not matched to a gene; V was cut back by 7 bases and J by 4 bases. This CDR3 is built from 14 residues. Germline V gene data show CDR1 as MNHEY and CDR2 as SMNVEV (reference sequence). The CDR3 nucleotides are TGTGCCAGCAAGGGCGGGAGCCGGTACAATGAGCAGTTCTTC. It is translated as CASKGGSRYNEQFF.

The V call is TRBV9, the J call TRBJ1-3, with a possible D match to TRBD1 (5 bases). Germline-derived CDR1 and CDR2 are SGDLS and YYNGEE. V was cut by 2 bases and J by 1 base, with 16 bases left in between. The CDR3 contains 17 residues. The DNA for the CDR3 is TGTGCCAGCAGCGTCGGCCCAACAGGTCATTCTGGAAACACCATATATTTT. It codes for CASSVGPTGHSGNTIYF.

The J gene is TRBJ1-2, the V gene TRBV19; D is ambiguous. Between the trimmed V and J ends, which lost 6 bases and 4 bases, there was a span of 12 bases. Germline CDR1 and CDR2: LNHDA and SQIVND (reference sequence). The CDR3 spans 13 residues. In DNA, the CDR3 is TGTGCCAGTAGCAGCGAAAGGATCTATGGCTACACCTTC. Translation: CASSSERIYGYTF.

CDR3 coding DNA: TGTGCCAGCAGCCAGCGGGGGGGGCCCCCCAATGAGCAGTTCTTC. This translates into CASSQRGGPPNEQFF. J is TRBJ2-1 and V is TRBV4-2, with 9 bases identical to TRBD2. Looked up from germline, CDR1 is LGHNA and CDR2 is YNFKEQ. CDR3 length: 15 residues. Unmatched junction bases numbered 6, after V lost 3 bases and J lost 6 bases.